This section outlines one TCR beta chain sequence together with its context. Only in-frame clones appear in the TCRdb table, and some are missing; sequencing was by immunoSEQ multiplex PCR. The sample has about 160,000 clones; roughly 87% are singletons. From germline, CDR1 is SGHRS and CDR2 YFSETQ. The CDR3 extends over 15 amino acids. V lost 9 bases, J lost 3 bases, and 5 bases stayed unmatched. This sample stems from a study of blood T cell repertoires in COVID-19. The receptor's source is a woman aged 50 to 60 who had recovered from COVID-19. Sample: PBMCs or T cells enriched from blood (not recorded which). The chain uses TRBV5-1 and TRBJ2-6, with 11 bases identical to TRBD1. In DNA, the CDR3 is TGCGCCACCGGACAGGGGGCGAATGGGGCCAACGTCCTGACTTTC. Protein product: CATGQGANGANVLTF.